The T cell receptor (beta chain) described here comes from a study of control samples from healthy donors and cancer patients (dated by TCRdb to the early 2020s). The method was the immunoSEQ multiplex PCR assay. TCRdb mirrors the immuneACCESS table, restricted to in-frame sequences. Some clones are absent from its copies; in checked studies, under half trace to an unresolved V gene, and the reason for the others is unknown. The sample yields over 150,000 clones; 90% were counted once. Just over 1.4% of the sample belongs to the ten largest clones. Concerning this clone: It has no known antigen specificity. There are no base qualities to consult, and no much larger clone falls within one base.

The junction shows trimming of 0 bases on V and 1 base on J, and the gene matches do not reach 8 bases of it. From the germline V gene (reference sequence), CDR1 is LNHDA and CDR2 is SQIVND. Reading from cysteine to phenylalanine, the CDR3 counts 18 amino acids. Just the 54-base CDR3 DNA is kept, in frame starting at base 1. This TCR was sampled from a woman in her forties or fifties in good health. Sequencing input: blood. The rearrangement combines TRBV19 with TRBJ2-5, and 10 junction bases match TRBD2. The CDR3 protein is CASSIDRTSGAIQETQYF. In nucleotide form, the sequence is TGTGCCAGTAGTATAGATCGAACTAGCGGGGCCATCCAAGAGACCCAGTACTTC.